This T cell receptor (beta chain) is drawn from a study of CD8 T cells in ankylosing spondylitis. V lost 8 bases, J lost 0 bases, and 29 bases lay in between. CDR3 length: 20 amino acids. Turning to this clonotype: Its antigen is as yet unknown.

The study, taken as a whole, reports: About 8 highly homologous variants made up a TCR beta motif, and this motif appeared characteristic of ankylosing spondylitis blood. The authors reported significant enrichment of disease-linked clones in matched ankylosing spondylitis synovial fluid.

A quantitative 5'-RACE method, one with molecular barcodes, was used to make TCR beta libraries. MiXCR was run by TCRdb on the 5' RACE reads, yielding one entry per CDR3 protein. The sample records about 330,000 distinct CDR3 sequences, 7.5% to 9% being singletons. The clonotype comes from a male donor with ankylosing spondylitis. The genes are TRBV12-3 or TRBV12-4 and TRBJ2-1; a possible D gene is TRBD2 (5 bases). The sequencing input was blood, either unsorted or a sorted T cell fraction (not recorded which). The DNA of the CDR3 is TGTGCCAGCCAAGCTTTCGGCTTACCTTACCGGGAAGTCTCCTACAATGAGCAGTTCTTC. Protein sequence: CASQAFGLPYREVSYNEQFF.